These 27 T cell receptor beta chains were all obtained from the same sample, sequenced in a study of OX40 agonist ivuxolimab in advanced cancers. Sequencing used immunoSEQ multiplex PCR; TCRdb keeps in-frame clones, though not all of them. The table shows about 20,000 clones, with about four fifths occurring only once. The material sequenced was CD4+ or CD8+ T cells sorted from blood, taken in a trial of the OX40 agonist ivuxolimab. The origin of the receptors is an adult with an advanced solid tumor such as melanoma, head and neck, liver or kidney cancer.

The chain has TRBV28 and TRBJ1-5; unclear D gene. The CDR3 runs to 12 residues. The V and J ends lost 1 base and 6 bases respectively, with 4 bases between them. Germline CDR1 and CDR2: MDHEN and SYDVKM. As DNA, the CDR3 is TGTGCCAGCAGTTTATTGGGTCAGCCCCAGCATTTT. It yields the protein CASSLLGQPQHF.

The chain links TRBV15 to TRBJ2-2; no reliable D call. Germline V CDR1 and CDR2: LNHNV, YYDKDF (reference sequence). The V and J ends lost 0 bases and 1 base respectively, with 9 bases between them. This CDR3 has 16 amino acids. The CDR3 here is CATSRDSWRNTGELFF. The CDR3 DNA sequence: TGTGCCACCAGCAGAGATAGTTGGCGGAACACCGGGGAGCTGTTTTTT.

The chain is built from TRBV6-6 and TRBJ1-3; D ambiguous. The germline CDR1 and CDR2 sequences are MNHNY and SVGAGI (reference sequence). The ends were cut back, 5 bases at V and 3 bases at J, with 5 bases in the middle. This CDR3 contains 12 residues. The CDR3 DNA follows: TGTGCCAGCAGTCCACTTGGAAACACCATATATTTT. The encoded protein is CASSPLGNTIYF.

V gene TRBV6-6 combines with J gene TRBJ1-1; no definite D call. V was shortened by 6 bases and J by 5 bases, with 16 bases between the two germline ends. This CDR3 is built from 14 residues. Germline loops: CDR1 MNHNY, CDR2 SVGAGI (reference sequence). The DNA for the CDR3 is TGTGCCAGCAGCCAGGAGGAGGGTCGGACTGAAGCTTTCTTT. This encodes CASSQEEGRTEAFF.

The chain employs TRBV5-5 and TRBJ1-4; no firm D call. V was shortened by 4 bases and J by 8 bases, with 12 bases between the two germline ends. The V gene's germline CDR1 is SGHKS and CDR2 YYEKEE (reference sequence). This CDR3 spans 13 amino acids. CDR3 DNA: TGTGCCAGCAGCCAGGAACGAATGGAAAAACTGTTTTTT. Residues: CASSQERMEKLFF.

The chain is built from TRBV2 and TRBJ2-7; no firm D call. Deletions cut 6 bases from V and 0 bases from J, with 9 bases between. This CDR3 is built from 13 residues. Germline V gene lookup returns CDR1 SNHLY and CDR2 FYNNEI. This CDR3 reads CASRETASYEQYF. The CDR3 DNA follows: TGTGCCAGCAGGGAGACGGCCTCCTACGAGCAGTACTTC.

The rearrangement links TRBV5-6 to TRBJ2-1; TRBD2 aligns across 7 bases. Germline lookup yields CDR1 SGHDT and CDR2 YYEEEE. With V trimmed by 1 base and J by 9 bases, 7 bases remained unmatched. There are 14 residues in the CDR3. This CDR3 reads CASSLLAGAREQFF. The CDR3 region has the DNA TGTGCCAGCAGCTTGCTGGCGGGAGCTCGTGAGCAGTTCTTC.

The chain combines TRBV15 with TRBJ1-5, with a weak D call TRBD1 (5 bases). Trimming left V 2 bases short and J 3 bases short, with 8 bases between. CDR3 length: 14 residues. Germline V gene lookup returns CDR1 LNHNV and CDR2 YYDKDF (reference sequence). The CDR3 loop is CATSRQGSNQPQHF. CDR3 in DNA: TGTGCCACCAGCAGACAGGGTTCCAATCAGCCCCAGCATTTT.

This clone has a single count. V gene TRBV4-1 combines with J gene TRBJ2-1; TRBD2 agrees at 10 bases. CDR3 size: 15 residues. V lost 3 bases, J lost 4 bases, and 3 bases stayed unmatched. Germline values: CDR1 MGHRA, CDR2 YSYEKL. CDR3 protein: CASSHRTSGYNEQFF. The DNA for the CDR3 is TGCGCCAGCAGCCACAGGACTAGCGGTTACAATGAGCAGTTCTTC.

In its sample, this clone was seen once. An end of the junction differs from the germline gene, which may be a read error. The J gene is TRBJ2-7, the V gene TRBV11-2; D unresolved. The CDR3 covers 14 residues. In germline, CDR1 is SGHAT, CDR2 FQNNGV. The CDR3 loop reads CASGLVASSYEQYF. The CDR3 DNA reads TGTGCCAGCGGCTTAGTTGCGTCTTCCTACGAGCAGTACTTC.

V usage is TRBV10-3 and J usage is TRBJ2-1, with D possibly TRBD1 on 7 matching bases. Trimming took off 0 bases at V and 10 bases at J, with 13 bases between the two ends. Germline loops: CDR1 ENHRY, CDR2 SYGVKD. The CDR3 runs 14 residues. In DNA, the CDR3 is TGTGCCATCAGTGAGTCGAAGGGGGCGGGGGAGCAGTTCTTC. This gives the protein CAISESKGAGEQFF.

The chain carries TRBV29-1 and TRBJ1-1; no firm D call. The V and J ends lost 4 bases and 0 bases respectively, with 9 bases between them. The CDR3 has 13 amino acids. Germline CDR1 SQVTM, CDR2 ANQGSEA. The CDR3 DNA is TGCAGCGTTGTCACAGTGATGAACACTGAAGCTTTCTTT. Its translation: CSVVTVMNTEAFF.

This clone has more than one count but fewer than ten. The V call is TRBV6-1, the J call TRBJ2-7; tentatively, D is TRBD1 (6 bases). This CDR3 has 15 amino acids. The ends were cut back, 4 bases at V and 3 bases at J, with 16 bases in the middle. Germline CDR1 reads MNHNS; CDR2 reads SASEGT. The CDR3 loop is CASSGDPDRYYEQYF. In DNA form, the CDR3 reads TGTGCCAGCAGTGGGGACCCGGACAGATACTACGAGCAGTACTTC.

This clone was detected a few times. The chain joins TRBV10-3 to TRBJ2-2, with a tentative D call TRBD1 (6 bases). The CDR3 extends over 16 amino acids. Trimming took 0 bases from V and 3 from J, leaving 11 bases between them. The germline V gene has CDR1 ENHRY and CDR2 SYGVKD. Here the CDR3 reads CAISESGARDTGELFF. CDR3 DNA sequence: TGTGCCATCAGTGAGTCGGGGGCGAGGGACACCGGGGAGCTGTTTTTT.

The chain employs TRBV7-2 and TRBJ2-2, with 8 bases matching TRBD1. There are 13 residues in the CDR3. The ends lost 6 bases at V and 8 bases at J; junction bases unmatched: 5. Germline V gene data show CDR1 as SGHTA and CDR2 as FQGNSA. The CDR3 sequence: CASSPGGWGELFF. DNA of the CDR3: TGTGCCAGCAGTCCAGGGGGCTGGGGGGAGCTGTTTTTT.

The gene calls are TRBV4-2 and TRBJ2-7, with D possibly matching TRBD2 (6 bases). CDR3 length equals 14 residues. Trimming removed 5 bases at V and 5 bases at J, with 16 bases between. Germline CDR1 and CDR2: LGHNA and YNFKEQ. In DNA, the CDR3 is TGTGCCAGCAGCTTGGCAGTGGGGGGACACGAGCAGTACTTC. It translates to CASSLAVGGHEQYF.

In DNA form, the CDR3 reads TGTGCCAGCTCATCGACAGGAGCTGGGGGTGAGACCCAGTACTTC. Amino acids: CASSSTGAGGETQYF. The chain has TRBV18 and TRBJ2-5; a possible D gene is TRBD1 (6 bases). V was pared by 5 bases and J by 5 bases, with 18 bases between. CDR1 is KGHSH, CDR2 LQKENI, per germline. The CDR3 spans 15 residues.

This clone was observed a handful of times. The chain combines TRBV10-3 with TRBJ1-4; maybe TRBD1 (5 bases). CDR1 and CDR2 from the germline V gene are ENHRY and SYGVKD. V lost 4 bases to trimming and J lost 8 bases, with 14 bases between them. This CDR3 region has 14 residues. In DNA form, the CDR3 reads TGTGCCATCAGTGGGAAACGTTGGGGGGAAAAACTGTTTTTT. Translating gives CAISGKRWGEKLFF.

The CDR3: CASRTGQGAEKLFF. The CDR3 DNA follows: TGTGCCAGCAGGACGGGACAGGGGGCGGAAAAACTGTTTTTT. The chain combines TRBV2 with TRBJ1-4, with TRBD1 matching over 12 bases. This CDR3 region has 14 residues. CDR1 is SNHLY, CDR2 FYNNEI, per germline. Trimming at V came to 6 bases and at J to 8 bases, leaving 4 bases not matched to a gene.

The chain has TRBV15 and TRBJ2-3; TRBD2 matches 8 bases. V lost 0 bases to trimming and J lost 1 base; unmatched junction nucleotides: 0. Germline V gives CDR1 LNHNV, CDR2 YYDKDF (reference sequence). There are 15 residues in the CDR3. This CDR3 reads CATSRDGRGTDTQYF. The CDR3 region has the DNA TGTGCCACCAGCAGAGACGGGAGGGGCACAGATACGCAGTATTTT.

The chain is built from TRBV5-6 and TRBJ2-7, with TRBD2 matching over 7 bases. CDR3 length equals 11 residues. Looked up from germline, CDR1 is SGHDT and CDR2 is YYEEEE. Germline trimming cut 3 bases from V and 6 bases from J; bases unmatched to any gene: 0. This CDR3 reads CASSSGGEQYF. CDR3 bases: TGTGCCAGCAGCTCGGGGGGCGAGCAGTACTTC.

A few counts support this clone. The rearrangement joins TRBV2 to TRBJ2-1; D not resolved. In germline, CDR1 is SNHLY, CDR2 FYNNEI. V lost 1 base to trimming and J lost 9 bases, with 19 bases between them. CDR3 length equals 16 residues. The CDR3 bases are TGTGCCAGCAGTGAAGGTCCCTTCAGGTCTCGTCCTGAGCAGTTCTTC. Translating gives CASSEGPFRSRPEQFF.

V is TRBV5-8 and J is TRBJ2-3; no definite D call. Trimming stripped 4 bases from V and 2 bases from J, with 11 bases between. This CDR3 has 14 residues. Germline assignment: CDR1 SGHTS and CDR2 YDEGEE. CDR3 coding DNA: TGTGCCAGCAGCCCCCCGGAGTACACAGATACGCAGTATTTT. As protein: CASSPPEYTDTQYF.

This clone was observed a handful of times. The chain links TRBV6-1 to TRBJ1-3; TRBD1 aligns across 7 bases. The V gene end was trimmed by 6 bases and the J gene end by 3 bases; junction bases not matched to a gene: 5. This CDR3 is built from 14 residues. Germline CDR1 MNHNS, CDR2 SASEGT. CDR3 DNA: TGTGCCAGCAGAACAGGGGCTTTTGGAAACACCATATATTTT. This encodes CASRTGAFGNTIYF.

J is TRBJ1-2 and V is TRBV29-1; possibly TRBD1 for D (5 bases). V was pared by 4 bases and J by 5 bases, with 14 bases between. The CDR3 is 13 residues long. The germline gives CDR1 SQVTM, CDR2 ANQGSEA. CDR3 nucleotide sequence: TGCAGCGTTGCCGTGCCAGGGATATATGGCTACACCTTC. Protein product: CSVAVPGIYGYTF.

This clone was observed a single time. The V gene is TRBV6-1, the J gene TRBJ2-4; D not certain. Germline CDR1 MNHNS, CDR2 SASEGT. V was trimmed by 4 bases and J by 0 bases, leaving 19 bases between them. This CDR3 is 18 amino acids long. CDR3 DNA sequence: TGTGCCAGCAGTGCCGGTACCACGACAACTCTAGCCAAAAACATTCAGTACTTC. Encoded protein: CASSAGTTTTLAKNIQYF.

V usage is TRBV29-1 and J usage is TRBJ2-1; 8 bases agree with TRBD1. The germline CDR1 and CDR2 sequences are SQVTM and ANQGSEA. The ends lost 6 bases at V and 4 bases at J; junction bases unmatched: 8. CDR3 length: 14 amino acids. CDR3 coding DNA: TGCAGCGTCAGACAGGGGCCCTCGTACAATGAGCAGTTCTTC. It translates to CSVRQGPSYNEQFF.